This T cell receptor beta chain was obtained from a study of cytomegalovirus exposure and HLA in healthy donors. Overall study results and limits: CMV serostatus was the only recorded immune exposure for donors. In a later analysis, common viral pathogens appeared linked to several of the most significant clusters.

The PCR employed 60 Vbeta primers together with 13 Jbeta primers. Profiled with immunoSEQ multiplex PCR; TCRdb holds only in-frame clones, not every one. The table shows some 90,000 clones, with approximately 80% occurring only once. This clone was counted a few times. What it binds is unknown. Germline V gives CDR1 SGDLS, CDR2 YYNGEE. V was cut by 0 bases and J by 1 base, with 7 bases left in between. The CDR3 has 14 amino acids. The sequence was obtained from a man aged 25 to 40 in good health and CMV-seropositive. This chain links TRBV9 with TRBJ1-1; D gene ambiguous. The sequencing sample was made of PBMCs. CDR3 nucleotide sequence: TGTGCCAGCAGCGTAGCTCCGGGGAACACTGAAGCTTTCTTT. Translated: CASSVAPGNTEAFF.